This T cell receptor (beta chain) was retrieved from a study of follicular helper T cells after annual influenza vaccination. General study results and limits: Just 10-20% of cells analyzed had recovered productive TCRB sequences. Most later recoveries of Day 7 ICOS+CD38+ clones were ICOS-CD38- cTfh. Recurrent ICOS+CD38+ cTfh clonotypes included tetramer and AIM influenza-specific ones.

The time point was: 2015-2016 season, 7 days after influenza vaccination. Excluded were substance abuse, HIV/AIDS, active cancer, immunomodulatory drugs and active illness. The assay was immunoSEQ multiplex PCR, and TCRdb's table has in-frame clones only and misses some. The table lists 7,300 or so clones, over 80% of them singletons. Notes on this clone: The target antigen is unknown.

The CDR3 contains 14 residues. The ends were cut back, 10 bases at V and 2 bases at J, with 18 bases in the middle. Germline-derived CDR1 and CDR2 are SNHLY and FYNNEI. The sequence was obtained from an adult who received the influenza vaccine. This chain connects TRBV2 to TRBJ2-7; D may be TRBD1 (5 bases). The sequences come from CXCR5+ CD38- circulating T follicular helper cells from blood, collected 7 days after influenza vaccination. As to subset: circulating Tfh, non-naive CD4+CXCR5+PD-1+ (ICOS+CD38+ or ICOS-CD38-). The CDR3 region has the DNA TGTGCCACGACAGCGAATACCCGGACCTACGAGCAGTACTTC. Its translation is CATTANTRTYEQYF. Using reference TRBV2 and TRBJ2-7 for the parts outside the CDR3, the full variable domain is EPEVTQTPSHQVTQMGQEVILRCVPISNHLYFYWYRQILGQKVEFLVSFYNNEISEKSEIFDDQFSVERPDGSNFTLKIRSTKLEDSAMYFCATTANTRTYEQYFGPGTRLTVT.